Shown below are 9 T cell receptor beta chains from a single sample sequenced in a study of patients and donors after allogeneic stem cell transplantation. MiXCR, run by TCRdb on the RT-PCR reads, gives a single entry per CDR3 protein. The profile shows about 74,000 distinct CDR3 sequences, around 27% of them singletons. Sequencing was carried out using blood, either unsorted or a sorted T cell fraction (not recorded which). The receptor set was obtained from a human donor who was either an allogeneic HSCT recipient or a stem cell or donor lymphocyte infusion donor (not recorded which). It is not recorded whose cells these are; they may come from a transplant donor.

The rearrangement joins TRBV29-1 to TRBJ2-7; unclear D gene. Germline V gene data show CDR1 as SQVTM and CDR2 as ANQGSEA. This CDR3 region has 11 residues. V lost 7 bases and J lost 3, with 10 bases in between. The CDR3 nucleotides read TGCAGCGCCAACACCGACTACGAGCAGTACTTC. This codes for CSANTDYEQYF.

This clonotype was recorded a few times. The chain is built from TRBV12-3 or TRBV12-4 and TRBJ2-3, with a possible D match to TRBD1 (5 bases). The CDR3 sequence is 16 residues long. Between the trimmed V and J ends, which lost 4 bases and 2 bases, there was a span of 16 bases. The chain's CDR3 is CASSSSNRFLTDTQYF. As DNA, the CDR3 is TGTGCCAGCAGTTCCTCAAACAGGTTCCTCACAGATACGCAGTATTTT.

This clonotype was picked up a small number of times. This sequence joins TRBV7-2 and TRBJ2-1; D is tentatively TRBD1 or TRBD2 (6 bases each). CDR3 length: 15 residues. Per the germline V gene, CDR1 is SGHTA and CDR2 is FQGNSA. V gave up 1 base and J gave up 5 bases, with 12 bases separating them. DNA for the CDR3: TGTGCCAGCAGCTTAGATCGAGGGGGGCACAATGAGCAGTTCTTC. Translated, it gives CASSLDRGGHNEQFF.

This clonotype was seen more than once but under ten times. The chain is built from TRBV12-3 or TRBV12-4 and TRBJ2-3; 7 positions match TRBD1. The CDR3 loop spans 14 amino acids. Germline trimming cut 4 bases from V and 2 bases from J; bases unmatched to any gene: 3. The CDR3 protein is CASSWTGATDTQYF. Here the CDR3 DNA reads TGTGCCAGCAGTTGGACAGGAGCCACAGATACGCAGTATTTT.

This clonotype appeared a few times. This rearrangement joins TRBV6-2 or TRBV6-3 to TRBJ1-1; a possible D gene is TRBD1 (6 bases). CDR1 is MNHEY and CDR2 is SVGEGT in the germline V gene. There are 14 residues in the CDR3. V gave up 1 base and J gave up 5 bases, with 11 bases separating them. CDR3 DNA: TGTGCCAGCAGTTACTGGGGGCGTGGAACTGAAGCTTTCTTT. Translating it yields CASSYWGRGTEAFF.

The rearrangement joins TRBV5-1 to TRBJ1-1; D unclear. In germline, CDR1 is SGHRS, CDR2 YFSETQ. The CDR3 contains 14 residues. The ends were cut back, 4 bases at V and 0 bases at J, with 10 bases in the middle. The CDR3 region has the DNA TGCGCCAGCAGCGGCCTAACGGTGAACACTGAAGCTTTCTTT. Amino acid sequence: CASSGLTVNTEAFF.

The gene calls are TRBV12-3 or TRBV12-4 and TRBJ1-4; no reliable D call. The CDR3 consists of 14 residues. Trimming shortened V by 3 bases and J by 5 bases, and 10 bases separated the two germline ends. The CDR3 coding sequence is TGTGCCAGCAGTTTCCGGAGCGGAAATGAAAAACTGTTTTTT. It translates to CASSFRSGNEKLFF.

The chain combines TRBV9 with TRBJ1-3; TRBD1 matches at 7 bases. The CDR3 runs 16 residues. Losses at the gene ends were 0 bases for V and 3 bases for J; bases not matched to a gene: 6. CDR1 and CDR2 from the germline V gene are SGDLS and YYNGEE. CDR3 DNA sequence: TGTGCCAGCAGCGTAGAGCCTACAGGGGTTGGAAACACCATATATTTT. Its protein product is CASSVEPTGVGNTIYF.

This clonotype occurred a few times. J is TRBJ2-3 and V is TRBV4-2; maybe TRBD2 (6 bases). There are 16 residues in the CDR3. Germline loops: CDR1 LGHNA, CDR2 YNFKEQ. V was clipped by 0 bases and J by 7 bases, with 17 bases between them. Written as DNA, the CDR3 is TGTGCCAGCAGCCAAGATCCCACCGGGACTTCCTATACGCAGTATTTT. This sequence encodes CASSQDPTGTSYTQYF.